These 8 T cell receptor beta chains came from one sample sequenced in a study of blood T cells in healthy people across ages. A J-beta primer mix and a sample-barcoded 5' primer were used in a second PCR of roughly 7 to 12 cycles. TCRdb recomputed calls from the 5' RACE reads with MiXCR, one row per CDR3 protein. The sample has 1.8 million or so distinct CDR3 sequences, 35% to 50% seen once. Material for sequencing was blood. These receptors were obtained from a human donor in good health.

This chain uses TRBV20-1 with TRBJ2-7; unclear D gene. CDR3 size: 16 residues. The V gene's germline CDR1 is DFQATT and CDR2 SNEGSKA (reference sequence). V lost 0 bases and J lost 2, with 17 bases in between. The CDR3 here is CSARDLYGSDPYEQYF. The CDR3 DNA is TGCAGTGCTAGAGATCTCTACGGGTCGGACCCCTACGAGCAGTACTTC.

The chain is built from TRBV7-2 and TRBJ1-6; D ambiguous. The CDR3 sequence is 15 residues long. The V and J ends lost 8 bases and 0 bases respectively, with 11 bases between them. CDR1 is SGHTA, CDR2 FQGNSA, per germline. CDR3 amino acids: CASLLSHSYNSPLHF. Here the CDR3 DNA reads TGTGCCAGCCTCCTTAGTCACTCCTATAATTCACCCCTCCACTTT. The whole variable domain, remainder taken from reference TRBV7-2 and TRBJ1-6, is GAGVSQSPSNKVTEKGKDVELRCDPISGHTALYWYRQSLGQGLEFLIYFQGNSAPDKSGLPSDRFSAERTGGSVSTLTIQRTQQEDSAVYLCASLLSHSYNSPLHFGNGTRLTVT.

The sample holds a few counts of this clonotype. The chain links TRBV10-3 to TRBJ2-7, with 10 bases matching TRBD2. V shed 1 base and J 6 bases; nucleotides not matched to a gene: 9. Germline V lookup: CDR1 ENHRY, CDR2 SYGVKD. This CDR3 spans 16 amino acids. In DNA, the CDR3 is TGTGCCATCAGTGAGTACGTTAGCGGGGGGACCTTCGAGCAGTACTTC. Residues: CAISEYVSGGTFEQYF.

For this clonotype: One end of the junction does not line up with germline, which may come from a read error. The V gene is TRBV7-9, the J gene TRBJ1-1; D perhaps matches TRBD1 (5 bases). The germline CDR1 and CDR2 sequences are SEHNR and FQNEAQ (reference sequence). CDR3 length equals 15 residues. The CDR3 DNA reads TGTGCCAGTAGCTTAGAGGGGCTAGGGGCGGCTGAAGCTTTCTTT. It specifies CASSLEGLGAAEAFF.

The chain uses TRBV5-6 and TRBJ2-1; possibly TRBD2 for D (5 bases). The germline V gene encodes CDR1 SGHDT and CDR2 YYEEEE. The length of the CDR3 is 15 residues. Deletions cut 4 bases from V and 0 bases from J, with 11 bases between. CDR3 loop: CASSRYRGSYNEQFF. For the CDR3, the DNA is TGTGCCAGCAGCCGGTACCGGGGCTCCTACAATGAGCAGTTCTTC.

This sequence joins TRBV7-2 and TRBJ2-3; D is uncertain. This CDR3 is built from 15 residues. V shed 4 bases and J shed 0 bases, with 11 bases lying between them. Germline CDR1 SGHTA, CDR2 FQGNSA. This CDR3 reads CASSSPTTSTDTQYF. CDR3 nucleotides: TGTGCCAGCAGCTCCCCTACTACAAGCACAGATACGCAGTATTTT. Supplemented by reference TRBV7-2 and TRBJ2-3, the full variable domain reads GAGVSQSPSNKVTEKGKDVELRCDPISGHTALYWYRQSLGQGLEFLIYFQGNSAPDKSGLPSDRFSAERTGGSVSTLTIQRTQQEDSAVYLCASSSPTTSTDTQYFGPGTRLTVL.

V is TRBV7-8 and J is TRBJ1-2; weak D call: TRBD1 (5 bases). V was shortened by 4 bases and J by 7 bases, with 25 bases between the two germline ends. The germline V gene has CDR1 SGHVS and CDR2 FQNEAQ. The CDR3 has 17 residues. The chain's CDR3 is CASSSFGRDASLGGYTF. The CDR3 region has the DNA TGTGCCAGCAGCTCATTCGGCCGGGACGCCTCCTTGGGTGGCTACACCTTC.

The table lists this clonotype with a few counts. The V gene is TRBV29-1, the J gene TRBJ2-1, with 7 bases identical to TRBD2. The trim removed 1 base at V and 2 bases at J, leaving 17 bases unmatched. Germline V CDR1 and CDR2: SQVTM, ANQGSEA. The CDR3 covers 19 residues. Written as DNA, the CDR3 is TGCAGCGTTGAAGTTACGTCCAGACCATGGGACTACACCTACAATGAGCAGTTCTTC. Protein product: CSVEVTSRPWDYTYNEQFF.